This T cell receptor (beta chain) was sequenced for a study of T-cell memory formation after mild COVID-19. Study results and limitations: Chiefly within CM and EM were the contracting CD4+ clones; CD8+ ones were within EMRA. Some clones that responded were present in memory (sampled pre-infection), which suggests cross-reactive memory joined. Clones contracting over day 15 to 85 were CD4/CD8 balanced, with later expanders leaning CD4+.

As for this clonotype: Its specificity is not known.

TCRdb re-called the 5' RACE reads through MiXCR, storing one row per CDR3 protein. The repertoire has approximately 300,000 distinct CDR3 sequences, more than 15% of them found once; the top ten carry over 20%. The receptor was isolated from a man between 18 and 35 years old who had mild COVID-19 (a few samples of this study predate the infection). Cell type and time point are not known. The sequenced sample was PBMCs or a T cell subset sorted from them (not recorded which).

The CDR3 protein is CSATGVNYGYTF. DNA for the CDR3: TGCAGTGCTACAGGGGTTAACTATGGCTACACCTTC. V usage is TRBV20-1 and J usage is TRBJ1-2; a weak D match, TRBD1 (6 bases). V shed 4 bases and J shed 1 base, with 7 bases lying between them. This CDR3 is 12 amino acids long. The germline V gene has CDR1 DFQATT and CDR2 SNEGSKA (reference sequence).